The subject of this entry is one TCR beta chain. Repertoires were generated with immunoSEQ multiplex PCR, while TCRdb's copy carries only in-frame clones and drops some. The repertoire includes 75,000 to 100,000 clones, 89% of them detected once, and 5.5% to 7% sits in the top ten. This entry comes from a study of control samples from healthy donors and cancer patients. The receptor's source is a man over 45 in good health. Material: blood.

The CDR3 DNA is TGTGCCAGCAGCGCCGACCTTCAGGGAGAAGCTTTCTTT. As protein: CASSADLQGEAFF. This chain uses TRBV9 with TRBJ1-1, with TRBD1 as a possible D gene (5 bases). Trimming took 3 bases from V and 8 from J, leaving 14 bases between them. CDR3 length equals 13 residues. The germline CDR1 and CDR2 sequences are SGDLS and YYNGEE.